This T cell receptor beta chain was recorded in a study of blood T cell repertoires in COVID-19. Under the authors' procedure: Nucleated cell number was recorded as an estimate derived from reference gene primer amplification. The assay was immunoSEQ multiplex PCR, and TCRdb's table has in-frame clones only and misses some. The V and J calls and clone size are taken from that table; D and trimming were inferred from the DNA. The table lists about 64,000 clones, 88% of them singletons. The trim removed 2 bases at V and 0 bases at J, leaving 3 bases unmatched. The germline gives CDR1 MDHEN, CDR2 SYDVKM. This CDR3 has 16 residues.

This clonotype was obtained from an older woman with COVID-19, enrolled during active disease. This chain connects TRBV28 to TRBJ2-1, with TRBD2 matching 8 bases. Sequenced sample: peripheral blood. The DNA of the CDR3 is TGTGCCAGCAGTTTAGCGGCGGGAGGCTCCTACAATGAGCAGTTCTTC. Residues: CASSLAAGGSYNEQFF.